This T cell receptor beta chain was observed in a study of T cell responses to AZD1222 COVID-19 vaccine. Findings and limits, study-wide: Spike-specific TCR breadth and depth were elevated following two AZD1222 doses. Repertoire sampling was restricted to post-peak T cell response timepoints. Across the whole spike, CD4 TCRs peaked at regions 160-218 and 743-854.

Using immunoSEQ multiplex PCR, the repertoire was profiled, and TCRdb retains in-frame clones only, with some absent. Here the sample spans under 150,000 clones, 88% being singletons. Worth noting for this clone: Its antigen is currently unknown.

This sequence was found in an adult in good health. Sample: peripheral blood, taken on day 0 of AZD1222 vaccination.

Here the CDR3 reads CASSLGLGLTYEQYF. CDR3 DNA: TGTGCCAGCAGCTTAGGACTAGGGCTCACCTACGAGCAGTACTTC. V gene TRBV7-9 combines with J gene TRBJ2-7; weak D call: TRBD2 (6 bases). V lost 1 base and J 2 bases, leaving 12 bases between the germline ends. This CDR3 region has 15 residues. Looked up from germline, CDR1 is SEHNR and CDR2 is FQNEAQ (reference sequence).